The next 30 T cell receptor beta chains were all read from a single sample in a study of cytomegalovirus exposure and HLA in healthy donors. PCR employed 60 Vbeta and 13 Jbeta primers. The repertoire was sequenced with immunoSEQ multiplex PCR; TCRdb's copy has only in-frame clones and lacks some. The sample's table shows 150,000 to 200,000 clones. The sample was PBMCs. The receptors stem from a young man in good health and CMV-seronegative.

This chain connects TRBV9 to TRBJ2-5; TRBD1 agrees at 11 bases. The J call could be wrong; TRBJ2-7 is a better fit for the DNA end. The CDR3 consists of 15 residues. Germline CDR1 SGDLS, CDR2 YYNGEE. For the CDR3, the DNA is TGTGCCAGCAGCGTAAAAGGACAGGGGGCTGGCGAGCAGTACTTC. Its protein is CASSVKGQGAGEQYF.

The chain joins TRBV14 to TRBJ2-3; D is perhaps TRBD2 (6 bases). V gave up 8 bases and J gave up 6 bases, with 27 bases separating them. This CDR3 is built from 17 residues. CDR1 and CDR2 (germline): SGHDN, FVKESK. The CDR3 protein is CASAHANEAGQEDTQYF. The CDR3, as DNA: TGTGCCAGCGCTCACGCCAATGAAGCGGGTCAGGAGGATACGCAGTATTTT. Full variable domain (remainder filled in from reference TRBV14 and TRBJ2-3): EAGVTQFPSHSVIEKGQTVTLRCDPISGHDNLYWYRRVMGKEIKFLLHFVKESKQDESGMPNNRFLAERTGGTYSTLKVQPAELEDSGVYFCASAHANEAGQEDTQYFGPGTRLTVL.

The chain is built from TRBV7-9 and TRBJ2-3; tentatively, D is TRBD1 (6 bases). Germline V gene sequence: CDR1 SEHNR, CDR2 FQNEAQ (reference sequence). The CDR3 contains 18 residues. V lost 4 bases to trimming and J lost 2 bases, with 22 bases between them. Written as DNA, the CDR3 is TGTGCCAGCAGCTCAATAGAAGGGGGTAGCGCGTACACAGATACGCAGTATTTT. Its translation is CASSSIEGGSAYTDTQYF.

The chain employs TRBV7-8 and TRBJ2-1, with TRBD1 identical over 9 bases. V shed 4 bases, J shed 8 bases, and the junction held 15 bases outside the gene matches. The CDR3 has 17 residues. CDR1 is SGHVS, CDR2 FQNEAQ, per germline. The chain's CDR3 is CASSSRIGQGRVYEQFF. The DNA of the CDR3 is TGTGCCAGCAGCTCAAGAATCGGACAGGGGAGAGTGTATGAGCAGTTCTTC.

The V call is TRBV30, the J call TRBJ2-3, with 9 nucleotides matching TRBD1. The CDR3 consists of 16 residues. Per germline, CDR1 GTSNPN and CDR2 SVGIG (reference sequence). V gave up 1 base and J gave up 1 base; unmatched junction bases: 6. The CDR3 nucleotides read TGTGCCTGGAGTGCAGGACAGGGGACCCGCACAGATACGCAGTATTTT. Amino acids: CAWSAGQGTRTDTQYF. Drawing the rest from reference TRBV30 and TRBJ2-3, the complete variable domain is SQTIHQWPATLVQPVGSPLSLECTVEGTSNPNLYWYRQAAGRGLQLLFYSVGIGQISSEVPQNLSASRPQDRQFILSSKKLLLSDSGFYLCAWSAGQGTRTDTQYFGPGTRLTVL.

The J gene is TRBJ2-1, the V gene TRBV11-3; D gene uncertain. The V end lost 1 base, the J end lost 6 bases, and 7 bases lay between the germline ends. Germline assignment: CDR1 SGHNT and CDR2 YENEEA. This CDR3 spans 13 amino acids. The CDR3 sequence: CASSLGQVNEQFF. As DNA, the CDR3 is TGTGCCAGCAGCTTAGGGCAGGTCAATGAGCAGTTCTTC.

The rearrangement joins TRBV16 to TRBJ1-5; a weak D match, TRBD1 (5 bases). V was trimmed by 1 base and J by 3 bases, leaving 13 bases between them. CDR1 is KGHSY, CDR2 FQNENV, per germline. The CDR3 contains 16 residues. The CDR3 bases are TGTGCCAGCAGCCAATGGGCAGGGCGGAACAATCAGCCCCAGCATTTT. It is translated as CASSQWAGRNNQPQHF.

The CDR3 DNA reads TGCGCCAGCAGCTGGACACCCAACCCTGGGGACACTGAAGCTTTCTTT. Translation: CASSWTPNPGDTEAFF. The chain recombines TRBV5-1 with TRBJ1-1; D may be TRBD1 (5 bases). V dropped 3 bases and J dropped 3 bases, with 18 bases sitting between them. Per the germline V gene, CDR1 is SGHRS and CDR2 is YFSETQ. The CDR3 has 16 residues.

The gene calls are TRBV19 and TRBJ1-5; D unresolved. V was pared by 3 bases and J by 5 bases, with 11 bases between. Germline V gene lookup returns CDR1 LNHDA and CDR2 SQIVND (reference sequence). This CDR3 is 14 amino acids long. The CDR3 region has the DNA TGTGCCAGTAGTATGAGGCAGTACTATCAGCCCCAGCATTTT. This translates into CASSMRQYYQPQHF.

The V call is TRBV7-9, the J call TRBJ1-5, with D perhaps matching TRBD1 (6 bases). V was clipped by 1 base and J by 3 bases, with 13 bases between them. CDR3 length equals 16 residues. Germline V gene lookup returns CDR1 SEHNR and CDR2 FQNEAQ (reference sequence). The DNA of the CDR3 is TGTGCCAGCAGCTTAGGACGGGGGGCGGTCAATCAGCCCCAGCATTTT. Translated: CASSLGRGAVNQPQHF.

V gene TRBV11-3 combines with J gene TRBJ2-3; TRBD2 matches 7 bases. Germline V lookup: CDR1 SGHNT, CDR2 YENEEA. The CDR3 is made up of 15 amino acids. V trimming: 5 bases; J trimming: 4 bases; junction bases outside the gene matches: 9. This chain's CDR3 is CASSPRGSGPDTQYF. CDR3 DNA: TGTGCCAGCAGCCCCCGCGGGAGTGGTCCAGATACGCAGTATTTT.

The rearrangement links TRBV6-6 to TRBJ1-5; no definite D call. The CDR3 is 16 amino acids. Trimming took 0 bases from V and 6 from J, leaving 15 bases between them. The germline gives CDR1 MNHNY, CDR2 SVGAGI (reference sequence). This CDR3 reads CASSYSRGQSGQPQHF. Here the CDR3 DNA reads TGTGCCAGCAGTTACTCTAGAGGCCAGTCCGGTCAGCCCCAGCATTTT.

This sequence joins TRBV2 and TRBJ1-3; perhaps TRBD1 as D (5 bases). This CDR3 contains 13 residues. The V gene lost 8 bases and the J gene lost 11 bases, with 19 bases spanning the gap. The V gene's germline CDR1 is SNHLY and CDR2 FYNNEI. The CDR3 is CASGGGASVSIYF. CDR3 in DNA: TGTGCCAGCGGAGGAGGGGCCTCCGTCTCCATATATTTT.

The V gene is TRBV5-6, the J gene TRBJ2-3; 8 positions agree with TRBD2. This CDR3 is built from 16 residues. Germline assignment: CDR1 SGHDT and CDR2 YYEEEE. V shed 1 base, J shed 2 bases, and the junction held 6 bases outside the gene matches. CDR3 sequence (DNA): TGTGCCAGCAGCTTGACGGCGGGAGGAAACACAGATACGCAGTATTTT. This encodes CASSLTAGGNTDTQYF.

V gene TRBV11-1 combines with J gene TRBJ2-7; 10 bases are a match to TRBD2. Germline CDR1 and CDR2: SGHAT and FQDESV (reference sequence). There are 17 residues in the CDR3. Losses at the gene ends were 5 bases for V and 2 bases for J; bases not matched to a gene: 12. CDR3 in amino acids: CASSLDASSGRAYEQYF. CDR3 bases: TGTGCCAGCAGCCTCGATGCGTCCAGCGGGAGGGCCTACGAGCAGTACTTC. Filled out from reference TRBV11-1 and TRBJ2-7, the complete variable domain reads EAEVAQSPRYKITEKSQAVAFWCDPISGHATLYWYRQILGQGPELLVQFQDESVVDDSQLPKDRFSAERLKGVDSTLKIQPAELGDSAMYLCASSLDASSGRAYEQYFGPGTRLTVT.

J is TRBJ2-7 and V is TRBV5-6; 8 nucleotides agree with TRBD1. Germline V CDR1 and CDR2: SGHDT, YYEEEE. CDR3 length: 15 residues. With 1 base clipped from V and 4 bases from J, the junction kept 7 bases outside the gene matches. The CDR3 DNA sequence: TGTGCCAGCAGCTTGTACGGACAGGGTGCGTACGAGCAGTACTTC. Protein: CASSLYGQGAYEQYF.

This rearrangement joins TRBV5-1 to TRBJ2-3, with a tentative D call TRBD2 (6 bases). The CDR3 is 14 residues long. The V and J ends lost 0 bases and 2 bases respectively, with 7 bases between them. Germline CDR1 is SGHRS and CDR2 is YFSETQ. In nucleotides, the CDR3 is TGCGCCAGCAGCTTGGCGGGAGCCACAGATACGCAGTATTTT. This encodes CASSLAGATDTQYF. Supplemented by reference TRBV5-1 and TRBJ2-3, the full variable domain reads KAGVTQTPRYLIKTRGQQVTLSCSPISGHRSVSWYQQTPGQGLQFLFEYFSETQRNKGNFPGRFSGRQFSNSRSEMNVSTLELGDSALYLCASSLAGATDTQYFGPGTRLTVL.

This CDR3 is CASSEQLATYEQYF. The CDR3 bases are TGTGCCAGCAGCGAACAGCTAGCCACCTACGAGCAGTACTTC. This chain joins TRBV9 and TRBJ2-7; possibly TRBD2 for D (5 bases). This CDR3 comprises 14 residues. Trimming stripped 3 bases from V and 2 bases from J, with 12 bases between. The germline V gene has CDR1 SGDLS and CDR2 YYNGEE. The variable domain in full, completed from reference TRBV9 and TRBJ2-7, reads DSGVTQTPKHLITATGQRVTLRCSPRSGDLSVYWYQQSLDQGLQFLIQYYNGEERAKGNILERFSAQQFPDLHSELNLSSLELGDSALYFCASSEQLATYEQYFGPGTRLTVT.

As to this clone: One junction end disagrees with the germline gene, perhaps due to a read error. The chain joins TRBV7-9 to TRBJ1-2; 8 nucleotides agree with TRBD1. Germline CDR1 SEHNR, CDR2 FQNEAQ (reference sequence). CDR3 length equals 12 residues. The CDR3 nucleotides are TGTGCCAGCAGCTTATCGGACAGGGAGCCCTACTTC. The encoded protein is CASSLSDREPYF.

The V gene is TRBV5-1, the J gene TRBJ2-7, with D perhaps matching TRBD2 (5 bases). Germline lookup yields CDR1 SGHRS and CDR2 YFSETQ. Trimming took 5 bases from V and 1 from J, leaving 16 bases between them. The CDR3 runs 15 residues. CDR3 DNA: TGCGCCAGCAGTCCGGAGGAAGGTCTTTCCTACGAGCAGTACTTC. This translates into CASSPEEGLSYEQYF.

The chain has TRBV7-3 and TRBJ2-5, with a weak D call TRBD2 (6 bases). V shed 1 base and J shed 4 bases, with 16 bases lying between them. The CDR3 totals 16 residues. Germline V CDR1 and CDR2: SGHTA, FQGTGA. The CDR3 sequence: CASSLSGMMFRETQYF. CDR3 DNA sequence: TGTGCCAGCAGCTTAAGCGGGATGATGTTTCGAGAGACCCAGTACTTC.

The CDR3 here is CAISRDRASGANVLTF. The DNA for the CDR3 is TGTGCCATCAGTAGGGACAGGGCATCTGGGGCCAACGTCCTGACTTTC. This rearrangement joins TRBV10-3 to TRBJ2-6; 9 bases align to TRBD1. The V gene's germline CDR1 is ENHRY and CDR2 SYGVKD. Unmatched junction bases numbered 3, after V lost 5 bases and J lost 1 base. The CDR3 extends over 16 amino acids.

The genes are TRBV19 and TRBJ1-2; 8 bases align to TRBD1. CDR1 is LNHDA, CDR2 SQIVND, per germline (reference sequence). The CDR3 sequence is 15 residues long. Germline trimming cut 9 bases from V and 4 bases from J; bases unmatched to any gene: 13. The CDR3: CASKRGQGVLYGYTF. The CDR3 region has the DNA TGTGCCAGCAAAAGAGGACAGGGCGTTCTCTATGGCTACACCTTC. The complete variable domain, with remaining parts taken from reference TRBV19 and TRBJ1-2, reads DGGITQSPKYLFRKEGQNVTLSCEQNLNHDAMYWYRQDPGQGLRLIYYSQIVNDFQKGDIAEGYSVSREKKESFPLTVTSAQKNPTAFYLCASKRGQGVLYGYTFGSGTRLTVV.

Concerning this clone itself: The sample has other DNA sequences that encode this CDR3 too. The chain couples TRBV18 to TRBJ2-5, with TRBD1 matching 8 bases. J lost 2 bases, V lost 3 bases, and 2 bases had no gene match. The CDR3 length is 14 residues. CDR1 and CDR2 (germline): KGHSH, LQKENI. CDR3 DNA: TGTGCCAGCTCACCTGGACAGGGTCAAGAGACCCAGTACTTC. It specifies CASSPGQGQETQYF.

The chain combines TRBV18 with TRBJ1-4; D remains ambiguous. Germline V gene lookup returns CDR1 KGHSH and CDR2 LQKENI. Trimming cost V 0 bases and J 4 bases, with 9 bases left between them. The CDR3 sequence is 15 residues long. The CDR3 loop reads CASSPPSEFNEKLFF. The CDR3 bases are TGTGCCAGCTCACCACCTTCCGAGTTTAATGAAAAACTGTTTTTT.

This chain links TRBV9 with TRBJ2-7; 9 bases agree with TRBD2. Germline CDR1 reads SGDLS; CDR2 reads YYNGEE. Trimming cost V 0 bases and J 5 bases; bases outside gene matches: 6. The CDR3 consists of 15 residues. CDR3 in DNA: TGTGCCAGCAGCGTAGGCGCTAGCGGGACCCACGAGCAGTACTTC. Translated: CASSVGASGTHEQYF.

V and J are TRBV6-5 and TRBJ2-7, with 7 bases that match TRBD2. The CDR3 runs to 15 residues. CDR1 and CDR2 from the germline V gene are MNHEY and SVGAGI. Trimming removed 0 bases from V and 6 bases from J; junction bases left unmatched: 8. The CDR3 loop is CASSYSGLGPSEQYF. CDR3 bases: TGTGCCAGCAGTTACTCTGGACTAGGGCCTTCCGAGCAGTACTTC.

The genes are TRBV7-2 and TRBJ1-4; TRBD1 matches 9 bases. The V gene end was trimmed by 1 base and the J gene end by 8 bases; junction bases not matched to a gene: 8. The CDR3 is 16 residues long. CDR1 and CDR2 from the germline V gene are SGHTA and FQGNSA. CDR3 coding DNA: TGTGCCAGCAGCTTAGAAGGTGGGACAGGGTACGAAAAACTGTTTTTT. Encoded protein: CASSLEGGTGYEKLFF.

The rearrangement uses TRBV11-2 and TRBJ2-5, with D maybe TRBD2 (5 bases). This CDR3 is 13 amino acids long. Per germline, CDR1 SGHAT and CDR2 FQNNGV. V gave up 6 bases and J gave up 4 bases, with 12 bases separating them. The DNA for the CDR3 is TGTGCCAGCAGTAAACTAGACCGAGAGACCCAGTACTTC. Protein sequence: CASSKLDRETQYF. The full variable domain, with the rest looked up from reference TRBV11-2 and TRBJ2-5, is EAGVAQSPRYKIIEKRQSVAFWCNPISGHATLYWYQQILGQGPKLLIQFQNNGVVDDSQLPKDRFSAERLKGVDSTLKIQPAKLEDSAVYLCASSKLDRETQYFGPGTRLLVL.

The chain employs TRBV14 and TRBJ2-3, with TRBD2 matching over 12 bases. Germline values: CDR1 SGHDN, CDR2 FVKESK. The CDR3 extends over 17 amino acids. Trimming removed 0 bases from V and 5 bases from J; junction bases left unmatched: 6. CDR3 region: CASSQETSGGFGDTQYF. CDR3 DNA: TGTGCCAGCAGCCAAGAAACTAGCGGGGGGTTCGGAGATACGCAGTATTTT. Together with reference TRBV14 and TRBJ2-3, the CDR3 gives the full variable domain: EAGVTQFPSHSVIEKGQTVTLRCDPISGHDNLYWYRRVMGKEIKFLLHFVKESKQDESGMPNNRFLAERTGGTYSTLKVQPAELEDSGVYFCASSQETSGGFGDTQYFGPGTRLTVL.